The subject of this entry is one T cell receptor (beta chain). The sample is drawn from a study of OX40 agonist ivuxolimab in advanced cancers. Assay: immunoSEQ multiplex PCR; the TCRdb copy retains only in-frame clones and omits some. The sample yields about 59,000 clones, about 80% seen once. This receptor was obtained from an adult with an advanced solid tumor such as melanoma, head and neck, liver or kidney cancer. The sample consisted of CD4+ or CD8+ T cells sorted from blood, taken in a trial of the OX40 agonist ivuxolimab.

CDR3 protein: CASSPTGTGNYEQYF. CDR3 DNA: TGTGCCAGCTCACCTACCGGGACAGGGAACTACGAGCAGTACTTC. V is TRBV18 and J is TRBJ2-5; 9 bases match TRBD1. The J call may be wrong; the DNA end is better matched by TRBJ2-7. This CDR3 is built from 15 residues. Germline lookup yields CDR1 KGHSH and CDR2 LQKENI.